A single sample gave rise to the 4 T cell receptor beta chains below, sequenced in a study of response to subunit inactivated influenza vaccine. Via MiXCR, TCRdb re-called the RT-PCR reads, giving one row per CDR3 protein. The sample shows 450,000 to 600,000 distinct CDR3 sequences, under 8.5% of them seen only once. The input for sequencing was PBMCs from blood, taken less than 25 months after vaccination. These receptor sequences come from a man aged 50 to 69 who received an inactivated influenza vaccine.

This clonotype was counted many times. This chain uses TRBV29-1 with TRBJ1-1, with TRBD1 as a possible D gene (6 bases). Trimming left V 4 bases short and J 1 base short, with 10 bases between. Germline V gene data show CDR1 as SQVTM and CDR2 as ANQGSEA. The CDR3 totals 13 residues. CDR3 sequence (DNA): TGCAGCGTTGCTGCAGGGGCGAACACTGAAGCTTTCTTT. It is translated as CSVAAGANTEAFF.

The chain uses TRBV7-9 and TRBJ1-5, with no clear D. This CDR3 comprises 15 residues. Germline lookup yields CDR1 SEHNR and CDR2 FQNEAQ (reference sequence). V lost 1 base and J lost 0, with 7 bases in between. As DNA, the CDR3 is TGTGCCAGCAGCTTAGGGAGACATAGCAATCAGCCCCAGCATTTT. Its translation is CASSLGRHSNQPQHF.

Many counts were recorded for this clonotype. The gene calls are TRBV7-6 and TRBJ1-1; D gene uncertain. Germline V gene data show CDR1 as SGHVS and CDR2 as FNYEAQ. Trimming took 5 bases from V and 0 from J, leaving 7 bases between them. This CDR3 contains 13 residues. The CDR3 nucleotides read TGTGCCAGCAGCCTTACACTGAACACTGAAGCTTTCTTT. It is translated as CASSLTLNTEAFF. The whole variable domain, remainder taken from reference TRBV7-6 and TRBJ1-1, is GAGVSQSPRYKVTKRGQDVALRCDPISGHVSLYWYRQALGQGPEFLTYFNYEAQQDKSGLPNDRFSAERPEGSISTLTIQRTEQRDSAMYRCASSLTLNTEAFFGQGTRLTVV.

This clonotype was detected many times. This sequence joins TRBV20-1 and TRBJ2-3, with 7 bases lining up with TRBD2. The V and J ends lost 3 bases and 7 bases, in that order; junction bases with no gene match: 4. CDR3 size: 12 residues. CDR1 and CDR2 (germline): DFQATT, SNEGSKA (reference sequence). CDR3 bases: TGCAGTGCTAGTGGGAGGGGATATACGCAGTATTTT. This translates into CSASGRGYTQYF.